The rows below give T cell receptor beta chains drawn from one sample of a study of response to subunit inactivated influenza vaccine. TCRdb processed the RT-PCR reads anew with MiXCR; each CDR3 protein has one entry. The sample yields 600,000 to 700,000 distinct CDR3 sequences, around 13% seen once. The specimen was PBMCs from blood, collected 14 to 15 days before vaccination. These receptors were taken from a man aged 50-60 years who received an inactivated influenza vaccine. The conserved cysteine and the conserved F or W are not part of the CDR3 here. The order of the fields is CDR3 length, J gene, V gene, CDR3 protein.

>13|TRBJ2-1|TRBV24-1
ATSDRGVTSNEQF
>13|TRBJ1-4|TRBV29-1
SVTRGQGRNEKLF
>13|TRBJ1-2|TRBV12-3/TRBV12-4
ASSNRDRVGYGYT
>13|TRBJ2-3|TRBV29-1
SVAPTATSTDTQY
>12|TRBJ2-3|TRBV20-1
SAAGLPSTDTQY
>16|TRBJ2-7|TRBV6-2/TRBV6-3
ASSYGGRRTADGDEQY
>12|TRBJ2-7|TRBV5-1
ASSGGDTAYEQY
>13|TRBJ2-5|TRBV18
ASSLQNRGQETQY
>11|TRBJ2-1|TRBV15
ATSTWFLNEQF
>10|TRBJ1-2|TRBV7-2
ASSDITYGYT
>13|TRBJ2-1|TRBV27
ASSLSGQGRNEQF
>12|TRBJ2-7|TRBV20-1
SAAPGQVPYEQY
>13|TRBJ1-2|TRBV4-1
ASSQDQSVPYGYT
>14|TRBJ2-7|TRBV6-2/TRBV6-3
ASSYRGQGAFYEQY
>14|TRBJ2-7|TRBV4-1
ASSPVAGGSHYEQY
>16|TRBJ2-1|TRBV2
ASGGGHGGERRYNEQF
>11|TRBJ2-5|TRBV18
ASSPPLVETQY
>12|TRBJ2-5|TRBV7-7
ASSFPGQQETQY
>15|TRBJ2-1|TRBV3-1
ASSQEPGDISYNEQF
>12|TRBJ2-3|TRBV5-1
ASRGDRLTDTQY
>13|TRBJ1-4|TRBV4-3
ASSPGSSTNEKLF
>10|TRBJ2-7|TRBV29-1
SVERAGYGQY
>13|TRBJ1-2|TRBV12-3/TRBV12-4
ASSFLGKENYGYT
>11|TRBJ1-6|TRBV6-1
AARRPAASPLH
>10|TRBJ1-1|TRBV20-1
SAGQRDTEAF
>12|TRBJ2-7|TRBV27
ASSLQGGSYEEY
>13|TRBJ2-1|TRBV4-1
ASSRGASGYNEQF
>12|TRBJ1-2|TRBV10-3
AISETAANYGYT
>15|TRBJ1-2|TRBV6-5
ASSSRDRGPSNYGYT
>13|TRBJ2-5|TRBV2
ASSEGRTSGGTQY
>13|TRBJ2-6|TRBV12-3/TRBV12-4
ASSSGLPGANVLT
>11|TRBJ1-5|TRBV20-1
SARDVRGQPQH
>12|TRBJ2-1|TRBV12-3/TRBV12-4
ASSLEEGVNEQF
>12|TRBJ2-1|TRBV6-5
ASSYLAGVQEQF
>14|TRBJ2-3|TRBV12-3/TRBV12-4
ASSPRTSGSTDTQY
>14|TRBJ2-1|TRBV27
ASSYSGTKSYNEQF
>10|TRBJ2-7|TRBV6-1
ASSDWGLEQY
>11|TRBJ2-7|TRBV20-1
SPRGDLSYEQY
>15|TRBJ2-7|TRBV12-3/TRBV12-4
ASSPSPGAGGSYEQY
>13|TRBJ1-4|TRBV29-1
SVEPLGQKNEKLF
>14|TRBJ2-1|TRBV5-6
ASSGFTGQNYNEQF
>15|TRBJ2-3|TRBV7-6
ASSQLLSGGFTDTQY
>10|TRBJ2-7|TRBV27
ASSSSGSQQY
>10|TRBJ2-1|TRBV7-9
ASSPNYNEQF